The rows below give T cell receptor beta chains drawn from one sample of a study of CD8 T cells in Susac syndrome. TCRdb reanalysed the immunoSEQ multiplex PCR reads using MiXCR and keeps one entry per CDR3 protein. The sample lists about 110,000 distinct CDR3 sequences; roughly 97% were seen once. The sample was CD4+ T cells from PBMCs. The receptors come from a human donor in good health. CDR3s include the opening cysteine and the closing phenylalanine or tryptophan. A D gene is named only where the DNA matches it firmly. Some rows have no size entry. The others give once, few or many, or a class for an expanded clone.

v_call,clone_size,j_call,d_call,cdr3_nt,cdr3_aa
TRBV19,.,TRBJ2-4,.,TGTGCCAGTGCCCAGATAGGAGACAAAAACATTCAGTACTTC,CASAQIGDKNIQYF
TRBV6-5,.,TRBJ2-7,.,TGTGCCAGCAGTTACATGCAGGGCAGCTCCTACGAGCAGTACTTC,CASSYMQGSSYEQYF
TRBV18,.,TRBJ1-3,.,TGTGCCAGCTCACACACAGGGCCCTCTGGAAACACCATATATTTT,CASSHTGPSGNTIYF
TRBV27,once,TRBJ1-2,.,TGTGCCAGCAGTGGGTTGAGCGGCTATGGCTACACCTTC,CASSGLSGYGYTF
TRBV18,.,TRBJ2-1,TRBD2,TGTGCCAGCTCACCCAATGAACAGCGGGAGGGCGCGCAGTTCTTC,CASSPNEQREGAQFF
TRBV20-1,.,TRBJ1-6,TRBD1,TGCAGTGCTAGAGGCGGGACAGCTAATAATTCACCCCTCCACTTT,CSARGGTANNSPLHF
TRBV18,.,TRBJ2-5,.,TGTGCCAGCTCACCACCCGCAGAGACCCAGTACTTC,CASSPPAETQYF
TRBV18,.,TRBJ1-1,TRBD1,TGTGCCAGCTCCCGCCAGGGGGTGCGGGACTACACTGAAGCTTTCTTT,CASSRQGVRDYTEAFF
TRBV29-1,.,TRBJ2-1,TRBD2,TGCAGCGTTCTAGGGACTAGCGGGAGGGGCAGCTCCTACAATGAGCAGTTCTTC,CSVLGTSGRGSSYNEQFF
TRBV29-1,.,TRBJ2-1,TRBD2,TGCAGCGTTATGAGCGGGAGGAATGAGCAGTTCTTC,CSVMSGRNEQFF
TRBV12-3/TRBV12-4,.,TRBJ2-3,TRBD1,TGTGCCAGCAGTGCTTGGACAGGGAGTAGCACAGATACGCAGTATTTT,CASSAWTGSSTDTQYF
TRBV20-1,.,TRBJ2-4,.,TGCAGTGCTCATAGTGGGGGCAAAAACATTCAGTACTTC,CSAHSGGKNIQYF
TRBV5-1,.,TRBJ2-1,TRBD2,TGCGCCAGCAGCTTAGGTCTAGCGGGGGGCTACAATGAGCAGTTCTTC,CASSLGLAGGYNEQFF
TRBV3-1,.,TRBJ2-5,.,TGTGCCAGCAGATCGTTAGAGACCCAGTACTTC,CASRSLETQYF
TRBV7-3,.,TRBJ1-1,.,TGTGCCAGCAGCCGGGGAGAGGGGAGCGTGGTTTTCTTT,CASSRGEGSVVFF
TRBV5-6,once,TRBJ2-1,.,TGTGCCAGCAGCTTCGAACTACTCTACAATGAGCAGTTCTTC,CASSFELLYNEQFF
TRBV6-1,.,TRBJ2-7,.,TGTGCCAGCAGTCCTGCCCCGGTGGGGGACAACTACGAGCAGTACTTC,CASSPAPVGDNYEQYF
TRBV29-1,.,TRBJ1-3,.,TGCAGCGTTGATGGGGTTCGGTCTGGAAACACCATATATTTT,CSVDGVRSGNTIYF
TRBV3-1,.,TRBJ1-2,.,TGTGCCAGCAGCCAGGGTGACAGGAGCTATGGCTACACCTTC,CASSQGDRSYGYTF
TRBV5-6,.,TRBJ2-2,.,TGTGCCAGCAGCTTGACGCGGACGGTTAACACCGGGGAGCTGTTTTTT,CASSLTRTVNTGELFF
TRBV20-1,.,TRBJ1-5,.,TGCAGTGCTAGAGAGGGGGGAGATCAGCCCCAGCATTTT,CSAREGGDQPQHF
TRBV12-3/TRBV12-4,.,TRBJ1-6,TRBD1,TGTGCCAGCAGTCCTAGGGACAGGGGCTCACCCCTCCACTTT,CASSPRDRGSPLHF
TRBV4-3,.,TRBJ2-1,.,TGCGCCAGCAGCCAAGAAAGGCTCAATGAGCAGTTCTTC,CASSQERLNEQFF
TRBV7-7,.,TRBJ2-2,.,TGTGCTAGCAGCTCCCTAGCGAACACCGGGGAGCTGTTTTTT,CASSSLANTGELFF
TRBV28,.,TRBJ2-7,.,TGTGCCAGCAGTTTCTCACCCGGGCGGACATCAAGCTCCTACGAGCAGTACTTC,CASSFSPGRTSSSYEQYF
TRBV4-1,.,TRBJ1-5,TRBD1,TGCGCCAGCAGCCAAGCATGGACAGGGGAACGGCAGCCCCAGCATTTT,CASSQAWTGERQPQHF
TRBV4-1,.,TRBJ2-1,TRBD2,TGCGCCAGCAGCCAAGGACCGTTAGCGGGAATTTACAATGAGCAGTTCTTC,CASSQGPLAGIYNEQFF
TRBV2,.,TRBJ2-1,.,TGTGCCAGCAGGAGAATGGAGGGCGAGCAGTTCTTC,CASRRMEGEQFF
TRBV6-6,.,TRBJ2-6,.,TGTGCCAGCACGCCGCCCAGAAGCTCTGGGGCCAACGTCCTGACTTTC,CASTPPRSSGANVLTF
TRBV6-6,.,TRBJ2-5,.,TGTGCCAGCCGAAGGACTCTTCAAGAGACCCAGTACTTC,CASRRTLQETQYF
TRBV4-1,.,TRBJ1-5,TRBD1,TGCGCCAGCAGCCAAGATCGGGACAGACCAAATCAGCCCCAGCATTTT,CASSQDRDRPNQPQHF
TRBV11-1,few,TRBJ2-2,TRBD2,TGTGCCAGCAGCTTCGGACTAGCGGGGTCCGGGGAGCTGTTTTTT,CASSFGLAGSGELFF
TRBV4-1,.,TRBJ2-3,TRBD1,TGCGCCAGCAGCCAGAGGGGACAGAGCACAGATACGCAGTATTTT,CASSQRGQSTDTQYF
TRBV28,.,TRBJ2-2,.,TGTGCCAGCAGTGCAGGTTTCGGGGAGCTGTTTTTT,CASSAGFGELFF
TRBV4-2,.,TRBJ2-6,.,TGTGCCAGCAGCCAAGATGAATCCTCTGGGGCCAACGTCCTGACTTTC,CASSQDESSGANVLTF
TRBV30,.,TRBJ1-4,.,TGTGCCTGGAGTGAACAGGGCTATGAAAAACTGTTTTTT,CAWSEQGYEKLFF
TRBV4-1,.,TRBJ2-5,.,TGCGCCAGCAGCATTGGACAGCAAGAGACCCAGTACTTC,CASSIGQQETQYF
TRBV18,few,TRBJ1-3,.,TGTGCCAGCTCACCGTCCAGCCCTGGAAACACCATATATTTT,CASSPSSPGNTIYF
TRBV12-3/TRBV12-4,once,TRBJ2-7,.,TGTGCCAGCAGTTTAGGAGGGAATAGTCACGAGCAGTACTTC,CASSLGGNSHEQYF
TRBV4-3,.,TRBJ2-7,.,TGCGCCAGCAGCCAAGAGTACGGGAGCCCCTACGAGCAGTACTTC,CASSQEYGSPYEQYF
TRBV19,.,TRBJ2-7,TRBD1,TGTGCCAGTAAGGGCCGGGACAGGTCCTACGAGCAGTACTTC,CASKGRDRSYEQYF
TRBV29-1,.,TRBJ2-7,.,TGCAGCGTTGTAGTTCAGGCGGCCTACGAGCAGTACTTC,CSVVVQAAYEQYF
TRBV30,.,TRBJ2-1,.,TGTGCCTGGACGGGACGCCAATACAATGAGCAGTTCTTC,CAWTGRQYNEQFF
TRBV4-3,.,TRBJ2-6,.,TGCGCCAGCAGCCAAGGGACCCTACGAGGGGCCAACGTCCTGACTTTC,CASSQGTLRGANVLTF
TRBV2,.,TRBJ1-1,TRBD1,TGTGCCAGCATTAGGACAGGAATGAACACTGAAGCTTTCTTT,CASIRTGMNTEAFF
TRBV19,.,TRBJ1-5,.,TGTGCCAGTAGTATGAGAGAGGGGAGGGAGCCCCAGCATTTT,CASSMREGREPQHF
TRBV5-6,.,TRBJ2-3,TRBD2,TGTGCCAGCAGTACGTGGGGGAGGGGCACAGATACGCAGTATTTT,CASSTWGRGTDTQYF
TRBV18,.,TRBJ2-1,TRBD2,TGTGCCAGCTCACCAGGGAGGGGCGTTTACAATGAGCAGTTCTTC,CASSPGRGVYNEQFF
TRBV11-2,.,TRBJ1-3,TRBD1,TGTGCCAGCAGCAACGCAGGGGGCTCTGGAAACACCATATATTTT,CASSNAGGSGNTIYF